The rows below give T cell receptor beta chains drawn from one sample of a study of T cells in localized non-small cell lung cancer. Repertoires were generated with immunoSEQ multiplex PCR, while TCRdb's copy carries only in-frame clones and drops some. The table shows approximately 23,000 clones, with roughly 88% occurring only once. The sample consisted of PBMCs, taken before any cancer treatment. These receptors all come from a man aged 40 to 70 with stage II lung adenocarcinoma. Both conserved end residues are part of each CDR3. D genes are given only for firm matches. The size field is filled for only some rows; it gives once, few, many or a size class.

d_call	v_call	clone_size	j_call	cdr3_aa	cdr3_nt
-	TRBV7-8	-	TRBJ2-1	CASSLASVQANEQFF	TGTGCCAGCAGCTTAGCGTCCGTCCAGGCCAATGAGCAGTTCTTC
-	TRBV2	-	TRBJ2-3	CASSEAPADTQYF	TGTGCCAGCAGTGAAGCGCCAGCAGACACGCAGTATTTT
TRBD1	TRBV11-2	-	TRBJ2-2	CASSLPGQGRTGELFF	TGTGCCAGCAGCTTACCGGGACAGGGGAGAACCGGGGAGCTGTTTTTT
-	TRBV7-9	-	TRBJ1-1	CASSPRGKELSEAFF	TGTGCCAGCAGCCCGCGGGGGAAAGAGCTAAGCGAAGCTTTCTTT
-	TRBV4-3	once	TRBJ2-1	CASSQDLGWVSYNEQFF	TGCGCCAGCAGCCAAGATCTCGGCTGGGTCTCCTACAATGAGCAGTTCTTC
-	TRBV28	-	TRBJ1-2	CASSPRPRGADGYTF	TGTGCCAGCAGTCCTAGACCCCGGGGGGCGGATGGCTACACCTTC
-	TRBV7-8	-	TRBJ1-1	CASSRQENTEAFF	TGTGCCAGCAGCCGACAGGAGAACACTGAAGCTTTCTTT
-	TRBV7-3	-	TRBJ2-1	CASSLNVGRHNEQFF	TGTGCCAGCAGCTTAAATGTCGGACGTCACAATGAGCAGTTCTTC
TRBD2	TRBV27	once	TRBJ2-7	CASRRRGGTYEQYF	TGTGCCAGCCGGAGACGGGGGGGCACCTACGAGCAGTACTTC
-	TRBV30	-	TRBJ1-4	CAWRLEGLAGGKLFF	TGTGCCTGGAGACTGGAGGGACTAGCGGGAGGAAAACTGTTTTTT
TRBD1	TRBV7-7	-	TRBJ2-1	CASSLGGTGAYNEQFF	TGTGCCAGCAGCCTAGGGGGGACAGGGGCCTACAATGAGCAGTTCTTC
TRBD2	TRBV7-2	-	TRBJ2-2	CASSPSPAGAGNTGELFF	TGTGCCAGCAGCCCCAGTCCAGCGGGAGCCGGGAACACCGGGGAGCTGTTTTTT
TRBD1	TRBV5-8	-	TRBJ1-4	CASSLNSGGVEKLFF	TGTGCCAGCAGCTTGAATTCAGGGGGCGTTGAAAAACTGTTTTTT
-	TRBV30	-	TRBJ1-1	CARDRMNTEAFF	TGTGCCCGGGACCGGATGAACACTGAAGCTTTCTTT
-	TRBV6-5	-	TRBJ1-2	CASREKNYGYTF	TGTGCCAGCCGGGAAAAAAACTATGGCTACACCTTC
-	TRBV28	-	TRBJ1-5	CASRTGGGARSNQPQHF	TGTGCCAGCAGAACAGGCGGGGGGGCTCGGAGCAATCAGCCCCAGCATTTT
-	TRBV12-1	-	TRBJ1-2	CASSPKAQAGYTF	TGTGCCAGCAGCCCGAAGGCCCAAGCCGGCTACACCTTC
-	TRBV6-1	-	TRBJ2-1	CASSKEKGPHEQFF	TGTGCCAGCAGTAAAGAGAAGGGACCCCATGAGCAGTTCTTC
-	TRBV27	-	TRBJ1-4	CASGPAMRKLFF	TGTGCCAGCGGCCCGGCAATGCGAAAACTGTTTTTT
-	TRBV10-3	-	TRBJ1-1	CAISEGPGVTEAFF	TGTGCCATCAGTGAGGGTCCCGGGGTCACTGAAGCTTTCTTT
-	TRBV5-4	-	TRBJ2-7	CAYSGGFFYEQYF	TGTGCCTACTCCGGGGGTTTTTTTTACGAGCAGTACTTC
-	TRBV9	-	TRBJ2-5	CASSLGVAEQETQYF	TGTGCCAGCAGCCTAGGGGTAGCGGAGCAAGAGACCCAGTACTTC
-	TRBV30	-	TRBJ1-1	CAWSSGQGNTEAFF	TGTGCCTGGAGTAGCGGGCAGGGAAACACTGAAGCTTTCTTT
TRBD1	TRBV4-2	-	TRBJ2-6	CASSQDTGTGLGSGANVLTF	TGTGCCAGCAGCCAAGATACGGGGACAGGGTTGGGGTCTGGGGCCAACGTCCTGACTTTC
-	TRBV4-1	-	TRBJ2-7	CASSQDTESYEQYF	TGCGCCAGCAGCCAAGATACGGAGTCCTACGAGCAGTACTTC
-	TRBV28	-	TRBJ1-3	CASITYAGNTIYF	TGTGCCAGCATCACCTATGCGGGAAACACCATATATTTT
-	TRBV19	-	TRBJ1-4	CASSKAALSSPATNEKLFF	TGTGCCAGTAGTAAAGCGGCCCTCAGTTCCCCCGCAACTAATGAAAAACTGTTTTTT
-	TRBV2	once	TRBJ2-3	CASRPGLSDTQYF	TGTGCCAGCAGGCCGGGTCTCAGCGATACGCAGTATTTT
TRBD2	TRBV5-4	-	TRBJ2-1	CASSLALAGGTYNEQFF	TGTGCCAGCAGCTTGGCCCTAGCGGGAGGGACCTACAATGAGCAGTTCTTC
-	TRBV19	-	TRBJ1-5	CASSIDRIGDSNQPQHF	TGTGCCAGTAGTATAGATCGGATCGGGGATAGCAATCAGCCCCAGCATTTT
-	TRBV30	-	TRBJ2-1	CAWRLAIHNEQFF	TGTGCCTGGAGGTTGGCTATCCACAATGAGCAGTTCTTC
-	TRBV4-2	-	TRBJ1-2	CASSQLGTGQGHGYTF	TGTGCCAGCAGTCAGCTCGGAACAGGTCAAGGGCATGGCTACACCTTC
-	TRBV21-1	-	TRBJ2-5	CASSKAMPRGRDLRETQYF	TGTGCCAGCAGCAAAGCGATGCCTAGAGGGCGGGATCTGCGAGAGACCCAGTACTTC
TRBD1	TRBV19	-	TRBJ1-1	CASSRGQGHTEAFF	TGTGCCAGTAGCCGGGGACAGGGGCATACTGAAGCTTTCTTT
TRBD2	TRBV9	-	TRBJ2-5	CASSVGGSSWETQYF	TGTGCCAGCAGCGTCGGCGGGAGTTCCTGGGAGACCCAGTACTTC
TRBD2	TRBV9	-	TRBJ2-7	CASSPDAGGEQYF	TGTGCCAGCAGCCCCGATGCGGGGGGCGAGCAGTACTTC
TRBD2	TRBV7-6	-	TRBJ2-7	CASSYSGGAYEQYF	TGTGCCAGCAGCTATAGCGGGGGGGCCTACGAGCAGTACTTC
-	TRBV28	-	TRBJ2-3	CASSWGTSLSTDTQYF	TGTGCCAGCAGTTGGGGGACTTCTCTTAGCACAGATACGCAGTATTTT
TRBD1	TRBV2	-	TRBJ2-5	CASTTGALETQYF	TGTGCCAGCACAACAGGGGCCCTGGAGACCCAGTACTTC
-	TRBV9	-	TRBJ1-3	CASSTGTGNTIYF	TGTGCCAGCAGCACAGGTACTGGAAACACCATATATTTT
TRBD1	TRBV19	-	TRBJ2-2	CASSPQLIQGLFGSGELFF	TGTGCCAGTAGTCCTCAGCTAATACAGGGGCTGTTCGGGTCCGGGGAGCTGTTTTTT
TRBD2	TRBV11-2	-	TRBJ2-3	CASNGGGRTDTQYF	TGTGCCAGCAATGGCGGGGGGAGGACAGATACGCAGTATTTT
TRBD2	TRBV11-2	-	TRBJ2-1	CASSPRLALYNEQFF	TGTGCCAGCAGCCCGAGACTAGCCTTGTACAATGAGCAGTTCTTC
TRBD2	TRBV7-8	once	TRBJ2-1	CASSLVGGLAGGPGYNEQFF	TGTGCCAGCAGCTTAGTAGGAGGTCTAGCGGGGGGGCCGGGTTACAATGAGCAGTTCTTC
-	TRBV7-9	-	TRBJ1-2	CASTRNYGYTF	TGTGCCAGCACCCGAAACTATGGCTACACCTTC
-	TRBV2	-	TRBJ2-7	CASTDGLAENYEQYF	TGTGCCAGCACCGACGGATTAGCGGAGAACTACGAGCAGTACTTC
TRBD1	TRBV9	-	TRBJ2-6	CASSGQGAGANVLTF	TGTGCCAGCAGCGGACAGGGGGCTGGGGCCAACGTCCTGACTTTC
TRBD2	TRBV23-1	-	TRBJ2-5	CASTQRTSGLRGVETQYF	TGCGCCAGCACCCAGCGGACTAGCGGGCTGAGGGGGGTAGAGACCCAGTACTTC
TRBD1	TRBV6-5	-	TRBJ2-7	CASTSLQGSPYEQYF	TGTGCCAGCACCTCCCTACAGGGGTCACCCTACGAGCAGTACTTC